A single TCR beta chain is shown here with its context. Sequencing used immunoSEQ multiplex PCR; TCRdb keeps in-frame clones, though not all of them. The sample carries under 300,000 clones, about 76% recorded once. The data originate from a study of blood T cell repertoires in COVID-19. CDR1 SGHRS and CDR2 YFSETQ come from the germline V gene. This CDR3 is built from 19 residues. The V segment lost 0 bases and the J segment 4 bases; nucleotides outside the gene matches: 11. The sequence came from a woman aged 55-70 years with active or convalescent COVID-19. This chain uses TRBV5-1 with TRBJ2-1; TRBD2 matches 12 bases. Sample: peripheral blood. CDR3 sequence: CASSLASTSGGQRYNEQFF. Here the CDR3 DNA reads TGCGCCAGCAGCTTGGCCTCAACTAGCGGGGGGCAACGATACAATGAGCAGTTCTTC.